This T cell receptor (beta chain) stems from a study of T cell responses to AZD1222 COVID-19 vaccine. Study-wide results and caveats: Spike-specific TCR breadth and depth rose after two AZD1222 doses. The donor cohort was predominantly white British with a female majority, and clonal diversity may have been underestimated. Researchers took repertoire samples only after the peak T cell response had come. Only a handful of AZD1222 recipients, several in all, had baseline seropositivity.

About this clone itself: Antigen unknown.

Some clones are missing from TCRdb's copy, which holds only in-frame ones; the method was immunoSEQ multiplex PCR. The sample has about 120,000 clones; approximately 87% are singletons. Germline V gene data show CDR1 as KGHSH and CDR2 as LQKENI. This CDR3 has 14 amino acids. V shed 2 bases, J shed 2 bases, and the junction held 0 bases outside the gene matches. This chain uses TRBV18 with TRBJ2-1, with TRBD2 matching 7 bases. The source of this sequence is an adult in good health. The input for sequencing was peripheral blood, taken on day 0 of AZD1222 vaccination. The CDR3 sequence is CASSPGGAYNEQFF. The CDR3 DNA follows: TGTGCCAGCTCACCAGGGGGGGCCTACAATGAGCAGTTCTTC. The full variable domain, completed using reference TRBV18 and TRBJ2-1, is NAGVMQNPRHLVRRRGQEARLRCSPMKGHSHVYWYRQLPEEGLKFMVYLQKENIIDESGMPKERFSAEFPKEGPSILRIQQVVRGDSAAYFCASSPGGAYNEQFFGPGTRLTVL.